A single sample gave rise to the 28 T cell receptor beta chains below, sequenced in a study of blood T cells in healthy people across ages. With a J-beta primer mix and a sample-barcoded 5' primer, a second PCR ran 7 to 11 cycles. TCRdb called the 5' RACE reads again in MiXCR, with one record for every CDR3 protein. The sample consists of more than 650,000 distinct CDR3 sequences, roughly 50% of them appearing once. Sample: blood. The receptors come from a man aged 80 or over in good health.

V gene TRBV4-1 combines with J gene TRBJ2-6, with 7 bases identical to TRBD2. Germline V gene sequence: CDR1 MGHRA, CDR2 YSYEKL. This CDR3 has 19 residues. The V gene end was trimmed by 1 base and the J gene end by 4 bases; junction bases not matched to a gene: 13. CDR3 sequence (DNA): TGCGCCAGCAGCCAAGGAGGGAGGGGTCGGGCAATAGGGGCCAACGTCCTGACTTTC. It codes for CASSQGGRGRAIGANVLTF.

This clonotype has only a few counts. V and J are TRBV7-9 and TRBJ2-7; D remains ambiguous. This CDR3 is built from 14 residues. Germline CDR1 and CDR2: SEHNR and FQNEAQ (reference sequence). V lost 3 bases and J 5 bases, leaving 14 bases between the germline ends. As DNA, the CDR3 is TGTGCCAGCAGCTTCGGAACAGCATCCCACGAGCAGTACTTC. It encodes CASSFGTASHEQYF.

The rearrangement joins TRBV11-2 to TRBJ2-3; D is uncertain. The CDR3 covers 15 residues. The ends were cut back, 4 bases at V and 3 bases at J, with 14 bases in the middle. Per the germline V gene, CDR1 is SGHAT and CDR2 is FQNNGV. DNA for the CDR3: TGTGCCAGCAGCTCCAGAACGGTTAATACAGATACGCAGTATTTT. Translating gives CASSSRTVNTDTQYF.

The chain is built from TRBV29-1 and TRBJ2-7; D possibly corresponds to TRBD1 (5 bases). Deletions cut 7 bases from V and 1 base from J, with 8 bases between. This CDR3 spans 11 amino acids. Germline lookup yields CDR1 SQVTM and CDR2 ANQGSEA. CDR3 nucleotides: TGCAGCGCGACAGAATCCTACGAGCAGTACTTC. This gives the protein CSATESYEQYF.

This chain connects TRBV27 to TRBJ2-7, with 7 bases identical to TRBD2. Trimming at V came to 2 bases and at J to 4 bases, leaving 2 bases not matched to a gene. Germline V gene sequence: CDR1 MNHEY, CDR2 SMNVEV (reference sequence). The CDR3 runs to 13 residues. This CDR3 is CASSLQLAYEQYF. Written as DNA, the CDR3 is TGTGCCAGCAGTTTACAACTAGCGTACGAGCAGTACTTC.

V usage is TRBV20-1 and J usage is TRBJ2-7, with 8 bases aligning to TRBD2. CDR1 DFQATT and CDR2 SNEGSKA come from the germline V gene (reference sequence). This CDR3 spans 15 amino acids. The ends lost 3 bases at V and 0 bases at J; junction bases unmatched: 7. CDR3 DNA: TGCAGTGCTAGCGAACCGGGACTAGTCTCCTACGAGCAGTACTTC. Its protein is CSASEPGLVSYEQYF.

The chain recombines TRBV24-1 with TRBJ1-2; 8 bases line up with TRBD1. The germline V gene encodes CDR1 KGHDR and CDR2 SFDVKD. After removal of 4 bases from V and 4 bases from J, the junction contained 4 bases not matched to a gene. The CDR3 covers 14 residues. The CDR3, as DNA: TGTGCCACCAGTGACCAGGGACAGGCCTATGGCTACACCTTC. It specifies CATSDQGQAYGYTF.

This clonotype was observed a few times. This chain joins TRBV7-2 and TRBJ2-6; D is unresolved. The CDR3 covers 15 residues. Trimming pared 0 bases from V and 2 bases from J, leaving 5 bases between. Germline-derived CDR1 and CDR2 are SGHTA and FQGNSA. CDR3 loop: CASSLATTGANVLTF. The DNA of the CDR3 is TGTGCCAGCAGCTTAGCCACAACTGGGGCCAACGTCCTGACTTTC.

The rearrangement uses TRBV4-1 and TRBJ2-3; 15 bases are a match to TRBD2. The germline gives CDR1 MGHRA, CDR2 YSYEKL. The CDR3 spans 17 residues. The ends lost 4 bases at V and 8 bases at J; junction bases unmatched: 10. CDR3 sequence (DNA): TGCGCCAGCAGCCTGGGACTAGCGGGAGGCCATCCTGGTACGCAGTATTTT. It codes for CASSLGLAGGHPGTQYF.

J is TRBJ2-3 and V is TRBV20-1; 11 bases fit TRBD2. This CDR3 has 16 residues. Germline V gene data show CDR1 as DFQATT and CDR2 as SNEGSKA (reference sequence). Trimming cost V 1 base and J 3 bases; bases outside gene matches: 6. The CDR3 coding sequence is TGCAGTGCTAGAGGCCATGTAGCGGGAGGGACAGATACGCAGTATTTT. Translated: CSARGHVAGGTDTQYF.

This clonotype appeared a few times. CDR3 region: CSAREGLLTDTQYF. In DNA form, the CDR3 reads TGCAGTGCTAGAGAGGGACTCCTCACAGATACGCAGTATTTT. The rearrangement links TRBV20-1 to TRBJ2-3; the D gene is possibly TRBD2 (6 bases). Germline values: CDR1 DFQATT, CDR2 SNEGSKA (reference sequence). This CDR3 spans 14 amino acids. V was clipped by 0 bases and J by 2 bases, with 9 bases between them.

In regard to this clonotype: With a much larger clone just one base away, this may be a read error. This chain links TRBV27 with TRBJ2-3; no clear D gene. CDR1 and CDR2 (germline): MNHEY, SMNVEV (reference sequence). The CDR3 consists of 13 residues. For the CDR3, the DNA is TGTGCCAGCAGTACGCACTATTCAGATACGCTGTATTTT. Its translation: CASSTHYSDTLYF.

The rearrangement uses TRBV6-1 and TRBJ2-1, with D unclear. The better agreement between TRBJ2-7 and the DNA end casts doubt on the J call. Germline V gene lookup returns CDR1 MNHNS and CDR2 SASEGT. There are 15 residues in the CDR3. The CDR3 DNA sequence: TGTGCCAGCAGTGCGTCAGAGCGCTCCTACAATGAGCAGTACTTC. This encodes CASSASERSYNEQYF.

The genes are TRBV11-2 and TRBJ1-1; D is unclear. The CDR3 is made up of 15 amino acids. Trimming took off 5 bases at V and 0 bases at J, with 13 bases between the two ends. Germline values: CDR1 SGHAT, CDR2 FQNNGV. The CDR3 region is CASSTDGRMNTEAFF. DNA for the CDR3: TGTGCCAGCAGCACCGACGGACGGATGAACACTGAAGCTTTCTTT.

V usage is TRBV7-9 and J usage is TRBJ2-1; D is possibly TRBD2 (6 bases). The CDR3 runs to 13 residues. V dropped 5 bases and J dropped 9 bases, with 14 bases sitting between them. Germline CDR1 is SEHNR and CDR2 is FQNEAQ (reference sequence). The CDR3 nucleotides are TGTGCCAGCAGCGTTACTAGCAATGCTGAGCAGTTCTTC. This codes for CASSVTSNAEQFF.

The sample holds many counts of this clonotype. This sequence joins TRBV5-1 and TRBJ2-3; the D is unclear. The CDR3 consists of 13 residues. V shed 4 bases and J shed 2 bases, with 8 bases lying between them. Germline CDR1 reads SGHRS; CDR2 reads YFSETQ. CDR3 protein: CASSVQFTDTQYF. CDR3 DNA sequence: TGCGCCAGCAGCGTACAGTTCACAGATACGCAGTATTTT.

In regard to this clonotype: The junction differs from germline at one of its ends, possibly a read error. The chain combines TRBV6-6 with TRBJ2-5; TRBD1 aligns across 9 bases. The CDR3 consists of 16 residues. CDR1 MNHNY and CDR2 SVGAGI come from the germline V gene (reference sequence). The CDR3 loop reads CASSNSDRGTQETQYF. The CDR3 nucleotides are TGTGCCAGCAGTAACTCGGACAGGGGCACCCAAGAGACCCAGTACTTC.

This clonotype was seen many times. This chain links TRBV5-1 with TRBJ2-5, with D perhaps TRBD1 or TRBD2 (5 bases each). The CDR3 length is 16 residues. V was shortened by 4 bases and J by 2 bases, with 18 bases between the two germline ends. The germline gives CDR1 SGHRS, CDR2 YFSETQ. The CDR3 is CASSPVRTRDQETQYF. The CDR3 DNA is TGCGCCAGCAGCCCGGTTAGGACACGGGATCAAGAGACCCAGTACTTC.

The chain employs TRBV6-5 and TRBJ2-3, with 14 positions matching TRBD2. V lost 2 bases, J lost 14 bases, and 21 bases stayed unmatched. The CDR3 length is 19 residues. Looked up from germline, CDR1 is MNHEY and CDR2 is SVGAGI. Here the CDR3 DNA reads TGTGCCAGCAGTTACGCGACGGACGGGACTAGCGGGAGCCGAAGATACGCGTATTTT. Its protein is CASSYATDGTSGSRRYAYF.

The rearrangement joins TRBV7-6 to TRBJ1-2; the D is unclear. The V gene lost 5 bases and the J gene lost 4 bases, with 14 bases spanning the gap. Germline V CDR1 and CDR2: SGHVS, FNYEAQ. The length of the CDR3 is 14 residues. CDR3 residues: CASSPGQALYGYTF. CDR3 bases: TGTGCCAGCAGCCCCGGGCAGGCCCTCTATGGCTACACCTTC.

This clonotype was seen a handful of times. V usage is TRBV6-1 and J usage is TRBJ1-4; D might be TRBD1 (5 bases). The CDR3 length is 17 residues. Germline CDR1 reads MNHNS; CDR2 reads SASEGT. The V gene lost 1 base and the J gene lost 5 bases, with 17 bases spanning the gap. The CDR3 loop is CASSEGRGTRENEKLFF. The CDR3 nucleotides are TGTGCCAGCAGTGAAGGCCGGGGGACCCGTGAAAATGAAAAACTGTTTTTT.

This clonotype has just one count. The V call is TRBV2, the J call TRBJ2-7; D gene uncertain. The J call could be wrong; TRBJ2-5 is a better fit for the DNA end. The CDR3 is 14 amino acids. Germline CDR1 and CDR2: SNHLY and FYNNEI. The CDR3 region is CASSEGWGRETQYF. The CDR3 DNA reads TGTGCCAGCAGTGAAGGGTGGGGTCGGGAGACCCAGTACTTC.

This clonotype came up once. V gene TRBV20-1 combines with J gene TRBJ2-1; the D is unclear. V gave up 3 bases and J gave up 9 bases, with 9 bases separating them. The CDR3 covers 11 residues. Germline CDR1 is DFQATT and CDR2 is SNEGSKA (reference sequence). The CDR3 nucleotides read TGCAGTGCTAGCCACTTGGGTGAGCAGTTCTTC. The encoded protein is CSASHLGEQFF.

The rearrangement uses TRBV3-1 and TRBJ2-3; 11 bases are a match to TRBD2. The J segment lost 14 bases and the V segment lost 4 bases, leaving 11 bases of the junction unmatched. Per germline, CDR1 LGHDT and CDR2 YNNKEL (reference sequence). The CDR3 has 14 amino acids. The CDR3 DNA follows: TGTGCCAGCAGCCGTACTAGCGGGAGCAGATACGCGTATTTT. It translates to CASSRTSGSRYAYF.

This clonotype was detected only a few times. The J gene is TRBJ2-3, the V gene TRBV5-1, with 9 bases that match TRBD1. The J segment lost 6 bases and the V segment lost 0 bases, leaving 5 bases of the junction unmatched. The germline CDR1 and CDR2 sequences are SGHRS and YFSETQ. The CDR3 sequence is 15 residues long. The CDR3 spells CASSLDRGLRDTQYF. CDR3 DNA: TGCGCCAGCAGCTTGGACAGGGGGCTTCGGGATACGCAGTATTTT.

CDR3 bases: TGCAGCGCCGAAAGCTCACCGAACACTGAAGCTTTCTTT. Translation gives CSAESSPNTEAFF. The chain carries TRBV29-1 and TRBJ1-1, with D unclear. Germline V gives CDR1 SQVTM, CDR2 ANQGSEA. Trimming took 7 bases from V and 1 from J, leaving 13 bases between them. The CDR3 runs 13 residues.

The V call is TRBV6-1, the J call TRBJ2-7; 8 positions agree with TRBD2. This CDR3 contains 15 residues. Trimming took 3 bases from V and 5 from J; bases not matched to a gene: 9. Germline loops: CDR1 MNHNS, CDR2 SASEGT. CDR3 sequence (DNA): TGTGCCAGCAGTGATGGGGAAGCGGGAGCAAACGAGCAGTACTTC. Protein: CASSDGEAGANEQYF.

V gene TRBV18 combines with J gene TRBJ2-1; a possible D gene is TRBD2 (5 bases). The CDR3 has 13 amino acids. The germline V gene encodes CDR1 KGHSH and CDR2 LQKENI. Trimming stripped 2 bases from V and 12 bases from J, with 14 bases between. Written as DNA, the CDR3 is TGTGCCAGCTCACCAGGGCCGGGAAGGGCGCAGTTCTTC. Translating it yields CASSPGPGRAQFF.